The 21 T cell receptor beta chains given below trace back to one sample, sequenced in a study of identifying expanded T cells in peripheral blood. TCRdb's table, derived via immunoSEQ multiplex PCR, lists solely in-frame clones and lacks some. The data show about 86,000 clones, 70% to 90% seen once. The material sequenced was blood. The receptors derive from a person between 18 and 75 years old in good health.

The rearrangement links TRBV11-2 to TRBJ2-3; 7 bases align to TRBD1. Germline CDR1 and CDR2: SGHAT and FQNNGV. The CDR3 is made up of 16 amino acids. V gave up 5 bases and J gave up 4 bases; unmatched junction bases: 12. The CDR3: CASSPTGRLSPDTQYF. DNA for the CDR3: TGTGCCAGCAGCCCGACAGGGCGGCTTAGCCCAGATACGCAGTATTTT.

The CDR3 spells CASSLARGEEDTQYF. The CDR3 nucleotides are TGTGCCAGCAGCTTAGCTCGCGGGGAGGAAGATACGCAGTATTTT. The chain uses TRBV7-8 and TRBJ2-3; TRBD2 might be the D (6 bases). The V and J ends lost 0 bases and 5 bases respectively, with 12 bases between them. Germline loops: CDR1 SGHVS, CDR2 FQNEAQ. CDR3 length: 15 residues.

The genes are TRBV2 and TRBJ2-5; D is perhaps TRBD2 (5 bases). Germline V gene sequence: CDR1 SNHLY, CDR2 FYNNEI. Trimming pared 5 bases from V and 0 bases from J, leaving 13 bases between. This CDR3 comprises 15 residues. The CDR3 DNA is TGTGCCAGCAGTCTCAAGCGGATAAACCAAGAGACCCAGTACTTC. It codes for CASSLKRINQETQYF.

This chain joins TRBV10-3 and TRBJ1-1; the match to TRBD1 covers 7 bases. The CDR3 loop spans 17 amino acids. V was clipped by 3 bases and J by 1 base; unmatched bases: 11. CDR1 is ENHRY, CDR2 SYGVKD, per germline. CDR3 in DNA: TGTGCCATCAGTGACAGCTTTGGGACAGTTAAGAACACTGAAGCTTTCTTT. Protein product: CAISDSFGTVKNTEAFF.

The chain uses TRBV19 and TRBJ2-1, with 13 bases lining up with TRBD2. Germline lookup yields CDR1 LNHDA and CDR2 SQIVND (reference sequence). Germline trimming cut 5 bases from V and 9 bases from J; bases unmatched to any gene: 13. This CDR3 spans 17 amino acids. For the CDR3, the DNA is TGTGCCAGTAGTCCAATTAGGACTAGCGGGAGACAGGCTGAGCAGTTCTTC. This gives the protein CASSPIRTSGRQAEQFF.

V gene TRBV20-1 combines with J gene TRBJ1-2; the D gene is possibly TRBD1 (5 bases). The CDR3 is 11 amino acids. Trimming took off 6 bases at V and 4 bases at J, with 9 bases between the two ends. Germline V gene lookup returns CDR1 DFQATT and CDR2 SNEGSKA (reference sequence). CDR3 nucleotides: TGCAGTGCGCCGGGACTCTATGGCTACACCTTC. It specifies CSAPGLYGYTF.

The chain has TRBV18 and TRBJ1-4; D gene unclear. The CDR3 runs 15 residues. The germline gives CDR1 KGHSH, CDR2 LQKENI. The V end was cut by 3 bases, the J end by 4 bases, with 12 bases between. As DNA, the CDR3 is TGTGCCAGCTCACCTGGGTCTTCACTTAATGAAAAACTGTTTTTT. Amino acid sequence: CASSPGSSLNEKLFF.

The chain has TRBV5-1 and TRBJ1-2, with unresolved D. CDR1 and CDR2 (germline): SGHRS, YFSETQ. V was pared by 0 bases and J by 13 bases, with 19 bases between. The CDR3 spans 14 residues. The CDR3 DNA reads TGCGCCAGCAGCTTGGCTGAAGGACGCCGCCCGCGCACCTTC. Its translation: CASSLAEGRRPRTF.

The chain carries TRBV5-1 and TRBJ2-7; 13 positions agree with TRBD2. This CDR3 has 16 amino acids. Per germline, CDR1 SGHRS and CDR2 YFSETQ. The V and J ends lost 0 bases and 3 bases, in that order; junction bases with no gene match: 3. CDR3 nucleotide sequence: TGCGCCAGCAGCTTGGGGACTAGCGGGGGAATCTACGAGCAGTACTTC. Its translation is CASSLGTSGGIYEQYF. Filled out from reference TRBV5-1 and TRBJ2-7, the complete variable domain reads KAGVTQTPRYLIKTRGQQVTLSCSPISGHRSVSWYQQTPGQGLQFLFEYFSETQRNKGNFPGRFSGRQFSNSRSEMNVSTLELGDSALYLCASSLGTSGGIYEQYFGPGTRLTVT.

The chain is built from TRBV7-2 and TRBJ1-2; tentatively, D is TRBD1 (5 bases). V was clipped by 4 bases and J by 7 bases, with 22 bases between them. There are 16 residues in the CDR3. Germline V gene data show CDR1 as SGHTA and CDR2 as FQGNSA. The CDR3, as DNA: TGTGCCAGCAGCTCCCCAGGGCGGGTCGGGAACGCTGGCTACACCTTC. Encoded protein: CASSSPGRVGNAGYTF. Based on the CDR3 plus reference TRBV7-2 and TRBJ1-2, the full variable domain is GAGVSQSPSNKVTEKGKDVELRCDPISGHTALYWYRQSLGQGLEFLIYFQGNSAPDKSGLPSDRFSAERTGGSVSTLTIQRTQQEDSAVYLCASSSPGRVGNAGYTFGSGTRLTVV.

This clone appeared a single time. The J gene is TRBJ2-2, the V gene TRBV11-1, with TRBD1 matching 11 bases. The CDR3 totals 15 residues. V dropped 5 bases and J dropped 5; count of bases not matched to a gene: 4. Per the germline V gene, CDR1 is SGHAT and CDR2 is FQDESV (reference sequence). The CDR3 bases are TGTGCCAGCAGCCTGGACAGGGGGCGGACCGGGGAGCTGTTTTTT. This encodes CASSLDRGRTGELFF.

V and J are TRBV15 and TRBJ2-5, with D possibly TRBD1 on 6 matching bases. The V gene's germline CDR1 is LNHNV and CDR2 YYDKDF (reference sequence). Trimming removed 4 bases at V and 0 bases at J, with 6 bases between. The CDR3 contains 13 residues. The CDR3 reads CATSNRDQETQYF. As DNA, the CDR3 is TGTGCCACCAGCAACAGGGACCAAGAGACCCAGTACTTC.

V and J are TRBV18 and TRBJ2-2; D call uncertain. The CDR3 loop spans 14 amino acids. With 1 base removed from V and 1 base from J, the gap between germline ends came to 4 bases. Germline-derived CDR1 and CDR2 are KGHSH and LQKENI. CDR3 in amino acids: CASSPLGNTGELFF. The CDR3 nucleotides read TGTGCCAGCTCACCACTAGGGAACACCGGGGAGCTGTTTTTT.

The genes are TRBV9 and TRBJ2-3; TRBD2 aligns across 9 bases. After removal of 0 bases from V and 1 base from J, the junction contained 9 bases not matched to a gene. Germline CDR1 and CDR2: SGDLS and YYNGEE. CDR3 length equals 18 residues. The CDR3 region has the DNA TGTGCCAGCAGCGTAGCAATTAGCGGGGGTCGAGGCACAGATACGCAGTATTTT. This encodes CASSVAISGGRGTDTQYF. The complete variable domain, with remaining parts taken from reference TRBV9 and TRBJ2-3, reads DSGVTQTPKHLITATGQRVTLRCSPRSGDLSVYWYQQSLDQGLQFLIQYYNGEERAKGNILERFSAQQFPDLHSELNLSSLELGDSALYFCASSVAISGGRGTDTQYFGPGTRLTVL.

The chain joins TRBV12-5 to TRBJ1-1, with 9 bases identical to TRBD1. The length of the CDR3 is 17 residues. CDR1 and CDR2 from the germline V gene are LGHNT and FRNRAP. V lost 1 base, J lost 2 bases, and 8 bases stayed unmatched. CDR3 residues: CASGLEAGTGRNTEAFF. The DNA for the CDR3 is TGTGCTAGTGGTTTGGAAGCCGGGACAGGGAGAAACACTGAAGCTTTCTTT.

This clone was detected only once. The chain uses TRBV25-1 and TRBJ2-7; D tentatively reads TRBD1 or TRBD2 (6 bases each). The CDR3 is 14 residues long. The germline CDR1 and CDR2 sequences are MGHDK and SYGVNS. V was trimmed by 3 bases and J by 2 bases, leaving 11 bases between them. This CDR3 is CASSDRGQAYEQYF. DNA of the CDR3: TGTGCCAGCAGTGACCGGGGGCAAGCCTACGAGCAGTACTTC.

The rearrangement joins TRBV9 to TRBJ1-1; 9 bases fit TRBD1. This CDR3 contains 15 residues. Germline CDR1 and CDR2: SGDLS and YYNGEE. V lost 0 bases, J lost 6 bases, and 6 bases stayed unmatched. Here the CDR3 reads CASSVAGTGKAEAFF. The CDR3 nucleotides read TGTGCCAGCAGCGTAGCCGGGACAGGGAAAGCTGAAGCTTTCTTT.

This chain joins TRBV5-1 and TRBJ1-4, with D tentatively TRBD1 (5 bases). Trimming pared 1 base from V and 2 bases from J, leaving 9 bases between. The CDR3 consists of 15 residues. Looked up from germline, CDR1 is SGHRS and CDR2 is YFSETQ. CDR3 loop: CASSLSGATNEKLFF. Written as DNA, the CDR3 is TGCGCCAGCAGCTTGAGTGGGGCGACTAATGAAAAACTGTTTTTT.

This chain connects TRBV4-1 to TRBJ2-1; 9 bases are a match to TRBD1. Germline CDR1 is MGHRA and CDR2 is YSYEKL. Germline trimming cut 3 bases from V and 2 bases from J; bases unmatched to any gene: 8. There are 17 residues in the CDR3. The CDR3 DNA reads TGCGCCAGCAGCCATGCTTCGGGACAGGGTCCCTACAATGAGCAGTTCTTC. This encodes CASSHASGQGPYNEQFF.

The chain combines TRBV16 with TRBJ1-2, with D hard to call. V lost 2 bases and J lost 4, with 14 bases in between. Looked up from germline, CDR1 is KGHSY and CDR2 is FQNENV. This CDR3 has 15 residues. The CDR3 reads CASSQNSRTGYGYTF. DNA of the CDR3: TGTGCCAGCAGCCAAAACTCCCGGACGGGCTATGGCTACACCTTC.

This sequence joins TRBV19 and TRBJ1-2; 7 positions match TRBD1. With 7 bases clipped from V and 4 bases from J, the junction kept 15 bases outside the gene matches. The CDR3 has 16 amino acids. The germline V gene encodes CDR1 LNHDA and CDR2 SQIVND (reference sequence). The CDR3 nucleotides read TGTGCCAGTACCCTCAATTGGGGGACAGAAATCTATGGCTACACCTTC. Translating gives CASTLNWGTEIYGYTF.